These 30 T cell receptor beta chains came from one sample sequenced in a study of identical twins. TCRdb called the 5' RACE reads again in MiXCR, with one record for every CDR3 protein. The sample includes under 350,000 distinct CDR3 sequences, roughly 8.6% of them seen just once. The data also belong to a second study, concerning yellow fever vaccine responses in identical twins.

Material for sequencing was CD8+ T cells sorted from blood. The receptors shown here come from a young woman in good health.

This clonotype was counted ten times or more. J is TRBJ2-1 and V is TRBV4-3; D possibly corresponds to TRBD2 (5 bases). Germline assignment: CDR1 LGHNA and CDR2 YSLEER. V shed 0 bases and J shed 0 bases, with 12 bases lying between them. The CDR3 spans 17 residues. CDR3 region: CASSQDRSLDSYNEQFF. The CDR3 DNA sequence: TGCGCCAGCAGCCAAGATCGTTCACTAGACTCCTACAATGAGCAGTTCTTC.

This clonotype turned up a few times. V and J are TRBV7-9 and TRBJ1-1; D gene uncertain. Trimming left V 2 bases short and J 2 bases short, with 6 bases between. The CDR3 runs 13 residues. Germline-derived CDR1 and CDR2 are SEHNR and FQNEAQ (reference sequence). CDR3 region: CASSLWPNTEAFF. The CDR3 DNA reads TGTGCCAGCAGCTTATGGCCAAACACTGAAGCTTTCTTT.

This clonotype came up a few times. The chain combines TRBV27 with TRBJ2-7; 7 bases are shared with TRBD2. The V gene end was trimmed by 4 bases and the J gene end by 2 bases; junction bases not matched to a gene: 11. The CDR3 runs to 16 residues. In germline, CDR1 is MNHEY, CDR2 SMNVEV (reference sequence). The CDR3 reads CASSSGRGREPYEQYF. In DNA, the CDR3 is TGTGCCAGCAGTTCCGGGCGTGGGCGGGAGCCCTACGAGCAGTACTTC.

This clonotype was seen repeatedly, ten times or more. The chain recombines TRBV6-6 with TRBJ2-7, with D possibly being TRBD1 or TRBD2 (5 bases each). Per germline, CDR1 MNHNY and CDR2 SVGAGI (reference sequence). The CDR3 consists of 11 residues. V gave up 2 bases and J gave up 6 bases, with 5 bases separating them. CDR3: CASSYGGEQYF. CDR3 coding DNA: TGTGCCAGCAGTTACGGGGGCGAGCAGTACTTC.

The chain couples TRBV27 to TRBJ2-3; 8 bases agree with TRBD1. The CDR3 runs 15 residues. V lost 5 bases and J lost 6; bases outside the gene matches: 10. Germline assignment: CDR1 MNHEY and CDR2 SMNVEV (reference sequence). The CDR3 nucleotides are TGTGCCAGCAGTCTTCTCCCCGACAGGGGTGATACGCAGTATTTT. It codes for CASSLLPDRGDTQYF.

The V call is TRBV4-3, the J call TRBJ2-1; no definite D call. The ends were cut back, 0 bases at V and 2 bases at J, with 8 bases in the middle. CDR1 and CDR2 from the germline V gene are LGHNA and YSLEER. The CDR3 consists of 15 residues. CDR3 nucleotides: TGCGCCAGCAGCCAAGATTTCCCTACCTACAATGAGCAGTTCTTC. As protein: CASSQDFPTYNEQFF.

This chain links TRBV7-9 with TRBJ2-5; no clear D. Germline-derived CDR1 and CDR2 are SEHNR and FQNEAQ (reference sequence). Trimming removed 4 bases from V and 0 bases from J, with 6 bases in between. The CDR3 totals 13 residues. The CDR3 protein is CASSSDDQETQYF. For the CDR3, the DNA is TGTGCCAGCAGCTCGGACGACCAAGAGACCCAGTACTTC.

This sequence joins TRBV5-5 and TRBJ2-5; 7 bases fit TRBD2. The CDR3 covers 14 residues. Germline CDR1 and CDR2: SGHKS and YYEKEE (reference sequence). V lost 7 bases to trimming and J lost 2 bases; unmatched junction nucleotides: 8. CDR3 coding DNA: TGTGCCAGCTGGGAGGGGTGGCTACAAGAGACCCAGTACTTC. As protein: CASWEGWLQETQYF. Full variable domain (outside the CDR3, taken from reference TRBV5-5 and TRBJ2-5): DAGVTQSPTHLIKTRGQQVTLRCSPISGHKSVSWYQQVLGQGPQFIFQYYEKEERGRGNFPDRFSARQFPNYSSELNVNALLLGDSALYLCASWEGWLQETQYFGPGTRLLVL.

This clonotype was seen more than once but under ten times. The rearrangement uses TRBV7-9 and TRBJ2-3; TRBD1 agrees at 8 bases. The CDR3 is 15 residues long. The V and J ends lost 6 bases and 1 base, in that order; junction bases with no gene match: 6. From germline, CDR1 is SEHNR and CDR2 FQNEAQ (reference sequence). CDR3 bases: TGTGCCAGCAGACCGACAGGGGACGGCACAGATACGCAGTATTTT. Its protein product is CASRPTGDGTDTQYF.

V usage is TRBV25-1 and J usage is TRBJ2-1, with D perhaps TRBD1 (6 bases). This CDR3 comprises 14 residues. The germline V and J ends were trimmed by 0 bases and 7 bases, with 10 bases remaining between them. CDR1 is MGHDK and CDR2 is SYGVNS in the germline V gene. CDR3 amino acids: CASSEYGGLNEQFF. The CDR3 bases are TGTGCCAGCAGTGAATATGGGGGCTTAAATGAGCAGTTCTTC.

This clonotype was counted only a few times. As DNA, the CDR3 is TGCAGTGCTACCGGGACTAGCGACTTTTACGAGCAGTACTTC. It encodes CSATGTSDFYEQYF. The V call is TRBV20-1, the J call TRBJ2-7; 10 bases map to TRBD2. The trim removed 4 bases at V and 4 bases at J, leaving 7 bases unmatched. The CDR3 runs to 14 residues. The germline V gene encodes CDR1 DFQATT and CDR2 SNEGSKA (reference sequence).

This clonotype was picked up many times. The chain joins TRBV7-8 to TRBJ1-1; a weak D match, TRBD1 (6 bases). Germline loops: CDR1 SGHVS, CDR2 FQNEAQ. This CDR3 has 12 amino acids. The V and J ends lost 2 bases and 10 bases respectively, with 11 bases between them. CDR3 nucleotides: TGTGCCAGCAGCTTATCATGGGGGGCAGCTTTCTTT. Translation: CASSLSWGAAFF.

This clonotype has a count of ten or more. The rearrangement joins TRBV3-1 to TRBJ2-4; D remains ambiguous. V lost 3 bases and J lost 0, with 9 bases in between. CDR1 is LGHDT, CDR2 YNNKEL, per germline (reference sequence). The CDR3 consists of 15 residues. The CDR3 is CASSHLTEAKNIQYF. CDR3 sequence (DNA): TGTGCCAGCAGCCATCTGACGGAAGCCAAAAACATTCAGTACTTC.

The chain combines TRBV7-3 with TRBJ2-7; 9 positions match TRBD1. In germline, CDR1 is SGHTA, CDR2 FQGTGA. V lost 4 bases, J lost 1 base, and 2 bases stayed unmatched. This CDR3 region has 14 residues. The CDR3: CASSWTGDSYEQYF. The DNA for the CDR3 is TGTGCCAGCAGCTGGACAGGGGATTCCTACGAGCAGTACTTC.

This clonotype was seen many times. V usage is TRBV28 and J usage is TRBJ2-1; D is unresolved. Germline-derived CDR1 and CDR2 are MDHEN and SYDVKM. The ends were cut back, 3 bases at V and 0 bases at J, with 6 bases in the middle. The CDR3 sequence is 14 residues long. CDR3 residues: CASSFLSSYNEQFF. The CDR3 coding sequence is TGTGCCAGCAGTTTTTTGAGCTCCTACAATGAGCAGTTCTTC.

This clonotype has a handful of counts. The chain couples TRBV4-3 to TRBJ2-3; D gene uncertain. Germline CDR1 LGHNA, CDR2 YSLEER. Between the trimmed V and J ends, which lost 2 bases and 5 bases, there was a span of 11 bases. The CDR3 runs to 14 residues. The CDR3, as DNA: TGCGCCAGCAGCCAACTTTCCCCCGGAGATACGCAGTATTTT. As protein: CASSQLSPGDTQYF.

This chain uses TRBV9 with TRBJ2-7, with a tentative D call TRBD2 (6 bases). This CDR3 contains 14 residues. Germline V gene sequence: CDR1 SGDLS, CDR2 YYNGEE. Trimming shortened V by 4 bases and J by 3 bases, and 14 bases separated the two germline ends. The CDR3 protein is CASSPSAESYEQYF. CDR3 in DNA: TGTGCCAGCAGCCCTAGCGCCGAGAGCTACGAGCAGTACTTC.

This CDR3 is CATSVRTGGLNYGYTF. The CDR3 region has the DNA TGTGCCACCAGCGTCCGGACAGGGGGCTTGAACTATGGCTACACCTTC. The chain links TRBV15 to TRBJ1-2, with TRBD1 identical over 11 bases. J gave up 2 bases and V 5 bases, and 7 bases lay outside the gene matches. The CDR3 runs 16 residues. In germline, CDR1 is LNHNV, CDR2 YYDKDF (reference sequence).

This clonotype was observed many times. The CDR3 loop is CSVLRDGTYEQYF. CDR3 sequence (DNA): TGCAGCGTTCTCCGGGACGGAACCTACGAGCAGTACTTC. The V gene is TRBV29-1, the J gene TRBJ2-7, with D perhaps assigned TRBD1 or TRBD2 (5 bases each). CDR3 size: 13 residues. The ends were cut back, 5 bases at V and 2 bases at J, with 13 bases in the middle. Germline CDR1 reads SQVTM; CDR2 reads ANQGSEA.

In this sample, this clonotype turned up many times. V is TRBV6-2 or TRBV6-3 and J is TRBJ2-6; no clear D. Between the trimmed V and J ends, which lost 5 bases and 0 bases, there was a span of 5 bases. Germline V gene sequence: CDR1 MNHEY, CDR2 SVGEGT. This CDR3 has 14 residues. As DNA, the CDR3 is TGTGCCAGCAGTGGGATCTCTGGGGCCAACGTCCTGACTTTC. Translation gives CASSGISGANVLTF.

This clonotype was counted a few times. V is TRBV28 and J is TRBJ1-5; tentatively, D is TRBD1 (5 bases). The CDR3 runs to 15 residues. The V end lost 3 bases, the J end lost 2 bases, and 11 bases lay between the germline ends. Germline V gene lookup returns CDR1 MDHEN and CDR2 SYDVKM. CDR3 bases: TGTGCCAGCAGTTTGAGGGGAGACGGCAATCAGCCCCAGCATTTT. Translation gives CASSLRGDGNQPQHF.

The chain employs TRBV5-6 and TRBJ2-3, with TRBD2 matching 8 bases. J lost 8 bases, V lost 0 bases, and 8 bases had no gene match. Germline-derived CDR1 and CDR2 are SGHDT and YYEEEE. The CDR3 has 15 amino acids. In nucleotides, the CDR3 is TGTGCCAGCAGCTTGGGGACCTCCGGGAGGGCTACGCAGTATTTT. This codes for CASSLGTSGRATQYF.

The chain carries TRBV6-2 or TRBV6-3 and TRBJ2-1; D not resolved. CDR1 and CDR2 (germline): MNHEY, SVGEGT. The CDR3 length is 14 residues. Trimming cost V 2 bases and J 6 bases, with 11 bases left between them. The CDR3 sequence is CASSYPITSNEQFF. Here the CDR3 DNA reads TGTGCCAGCAGTTACCCCATTACAAGCAATGAGCAGTTCTTC.

This clonotype came up many times. This rearrangement joins TRBV7-9 to TRBJ2-7; 12 bases are shared with TRBD1. Germline lookup yields CDR1 SEHNR and CDR2 FQNEAQ (reference sequence). The ends lost 8 bases at V and 6 bases at J; junction bases unmatched: 5. The CDR3 spans 13 residues. The DNA for the CDR3 is TGTGCCAGCGAACGGGACAGGGGGCGCGAGCAGTACTTC. This sequence encodes CASERDRGREQYF.

This clonotype was detected only once. The CDR3 DNA follows: TGTGCCAGCAGCGCGGGACAGGCCTTCTACGAGCAGTACTTC. Its protein is CASSAGQAFYEQYF. This sequence joins TRBV11-1 and TRBJ2-7, with TRBD1 matching over 8 bases. CDR1 is SGHAT and CDR2 is FQDESV in the germline V gene (reference sequence). This CDR3 is built from 14 residues. With V trimmed by 5 bases and J by 3 bases, 6 bases remained unmatched.

J is TRBJ2-7 and V is TRBV20-1; the D gene is possibly TRBD1 (5 bases). CDR3 size: 13 residues. Deletions cut 4 bases from V and 3 bases from J, with 13 bases between. CDR1 is DFQATT and CDR2 is SNEGSKA in the germline V gene (reference sequence). The CDR3: CSANLGVIYEQYF. In nucleotides, the CDR3 is TGCAGTGCTAACCTAGGGGTAATCTACGAGCAGTACTTC.

In this sample, this clonotype turned up a few times. CDR3 protein: CSVVTGADYEQYF. The DNA for the CDR3 is TGCAGCGTTGTGACGGGGGCCGACTACGAGCAGTACTTC. This chain joins TRBV29-1 and TRBJ2-7, with D perhaps TRBD1 or TRBD2 (6 bases each). The CDR3 has 13 amino acids. V gave up 4 bases and J gave up 3 bases, with 13 bases separating them. Germline CDR1 is SQVTM and CDR2 is ANQGSEA.

In this sample, this clonotype turned up many times. V gene TRBV5-1 combines with J gene TRBJ2-3; the match to TRBD2 covers 8 bases. This CDR3 is 18 amino acids long. CDR1 is SGHRS, CDR2 YFSETQ, per germline. J gave up 0 bases and V 0 bases, and 9 bases lay outside the gene matches. The CDR3 loop reads CASSLAAGGLPSTDTQYF. The DNA of the CDR3 is TGCGCCAGCAGCTTGGCGGCGGGGGGCCTCCCTAGCACAGATACGCAGTATTTT.

This clonotype was detected many times. CDR3 DNA: TGTGCCAGCAGCTTATTGGTCACCAAGCAGTTCTTC. This gives the protein CASSLLVTKQFF. The chain recombines TRBV7-9 with TRBJ2-1; D uncertain. Germline CDR1 reads SEHNR; CDR2 reads FQNEAQ (reference sequence). V was trimmed by 2 bases and J by 11 bases, leaving 10 bases between them. CDR3 size: 12 residues. Complete variable domain (other parts from reference TRBV7-9 and TRBJ2-1): DTGVSQNPRHKITKRGQNVTFRCDPISEHNRLYWYRQTLGQGPEFLTYFQNEAQLEKSRLLSDRFSAERPKGSFSTLEIQRTEQGDSAMYLCASSLLVTKQFFGPGTRLTVL.

V gene TRBV4-3 combines with J gene TRBJ2-3; the match to TRBD2 covers 11 bases. CDR1 is LGHNA and CDR2 is YSLEER in the germline V gene. The CDR3 loop spans 18 amino acids. The ends lost 1 base at V and 3 bases at J; junction bases unmatched: 9. The CDR3 DNA sequence: TGCGCCAGCAGCCAAGCCCTACTAGCGGGGGAAGGAACAGATACGCAGTATTTT. Translated: CASSQALLAGEGTDTQYF.